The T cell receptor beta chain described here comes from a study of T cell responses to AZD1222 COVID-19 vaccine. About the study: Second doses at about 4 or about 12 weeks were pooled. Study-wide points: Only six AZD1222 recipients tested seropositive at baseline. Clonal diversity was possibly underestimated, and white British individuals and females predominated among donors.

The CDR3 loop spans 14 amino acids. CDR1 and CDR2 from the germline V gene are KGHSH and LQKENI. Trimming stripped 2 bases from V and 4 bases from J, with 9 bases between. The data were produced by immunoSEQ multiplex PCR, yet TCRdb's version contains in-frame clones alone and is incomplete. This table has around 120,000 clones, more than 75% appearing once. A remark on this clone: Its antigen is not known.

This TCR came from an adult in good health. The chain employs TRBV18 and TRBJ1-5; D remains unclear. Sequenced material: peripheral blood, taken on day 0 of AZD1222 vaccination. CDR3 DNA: TGTGCCAGCTCACCAGGGGTGGCAAATCAGCCCCAGCATTTT. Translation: CASSPGVANQPQHF.